What follows describes a single T cell receptor beta chain. The target of this receptor is not known. No quality values exist for individual bases; no much larger clone is one base distant. The CDR3 measures 14 amino acids from cysteine to phenylalanine. The sequence is cut down to CDR3 DNA, 42 bases in frame from base 1. V is reduced by 3 bases and J by 1 base, leaving a spacing of 10 bases between them. CDR1 is given as SGHVS and CDR2 as FQNEAQ, both from the germline V gene. This record comes from a study of blood T cell repertoires in COVID-19 (TCRdb year 2020). Describing the broader study: Samples covering the acute and convalescent phases of COVID-19 were provided by collaborators in the United States, Italy and Spain. The prospective study material was composed of cDNA or gDNA derived from T cells, B-cell-depleted T cells, or PBMCs. The dataset comprised deeply sampled blood TCRbeta repertoires from subjects exposed to, actively infected with, or recovered from COVID-19. A freely available public database, intended as a resource for researchers studying the immune response to SARS-CoV-2, is where the repertoires were released. Samples came from the ongoing ImmuneRACE study (first 160 participants) plus 1,254 subjects from 6 global collaborators. The sample metadata nearly always contained a de-identified subject ID, COVID-19 status, age in years and sex. Where HLA class I and class II types were available, the types were taken from metadata supplied by the sample provider, not from assay-based typing. Here is what the overall study found, with its caveats: Clinical and demographic metadata were provided uncurated, with the amount varying by source and participant.

Whole blood was collected in K2EDTA tubes by collaborating institutions according to the institutions' own protocols. For TCRbeta analysis, collaborators shipped samples as frozen whole blood, isolated PBMCs, or DNA extracted from either of those sample types. TCRbeta CDR3 regions were amplified from genomic DNA using the immunoSEQ Assay, a bias-controlled multiplex PCR. The study's processing was this. The number of nucleated cells in each sample was estimated from the amplification of reference gene primers within the assay. To quantify the absolute abundance of each unique TCRbeta CDR3 rearrangement, sequence reads were collapsed and filtered. Productive Simpson clonality was computed per sample as the square root of Simpson's diversity index over productive rearrangements. TCRdb retrieved this table from immuneACCESS and kept in-frame rearrangements only. Not all clones are present; in checked studies, unresolved V genes account for under half, and no reason is known for the remainder. V and J calls and clone size are given by that table; D and trimming were obtained from the DNA. In all, the sample holds 45,000 to 60,000 clones, and approximately 84% of those were seen once. Approximately 2.4% of the sample is in the top ten clones.

In this chain, TRBV7-8 is recombined with TRBJ2-7; perhaps TRBD1 is the D gene, with 5 bases matching. The origin of this receptor is a man over 45 with acute or convalescent COVID-19. Material for sequencing was peripheral blood. The CDR3 region has the sequence CASSLGKGSYEQYF. The bases are TGTGCCAGCAGCTTGGGGAAGGGGTCCTACGAGCAGTACTTC.